A few counts support the clone carrying this T cell receptor (beta chain). Its antigen is undetermined. V was shortened by 4 bases and J by 5 bases, with 18 bases between the two germline ends. This CDR3 region has 16 residues. Germline CDR1 LGHDT, CDR2 YNNKEL (reference sequence). TCR beta cDNA libraries included unique molecular identifiers. TCRdb reanalysed the PCR reads using MiXCR and keeps one entry per CDR3 protein. The repertoire holds about 680,000 distinct CDR3 sequences, with approximately 60% as singletons. The data derive from a study of post-analysis software for immune sequencing data. Study-level points and caveats: TRBV5-6, TRBV5-1 and TRBV20-1 were among roughly 5 TRBV segments more frequent in patients than controls.

The gene calls are TRBV3-1 and TRBJ2-1; D possibly corresponds to TRBD2 (6 bases). Specimen: blood. The origin of this receptor is a girl aged 2-10 years with multiple sclerosis. The CDR3 here is CASSPRGGRSHNEQFF. DNA for the CDR3: TGTGCCAGCAGCCCACGAGGTGGGAGGTCCCACAATGAGCAGTTCTTC.